Presented here are 14 T cell receptor beta chains from one specimen sequenced in a study of blood T cell repertoires in COVID-19. Assay used: immunoSEQ multiplex PCR; TCRdb lists only in-frame clones, some missing. The repertoire has around 100,000 clones, roughly 92% of them found once; the top ten carry approximately 2%. Sequenced input: peripheral blood. Receptors were obtained from a man between 45 and 60 years old with active COVID-19.

V gene TRBV5-1 combines with J gene TRBJ2-1, with D maybe TRBD2 (5 bases). The CDR3 is 15 residues long. Deletions cut 4 bases from V and 3 bases from J, with 14 bases between. Germline lookup yields CDR1 SGHRS and CDR2 YFSETQ. Written as DNA, the CDR3 is TGCGCCAGCAGCCCCCGGACTCCTTACTACAATGAGCAGTTCTTC. As protein: CASSPRTPYYNEQFF.

The chain uses TRBV3-1 (or the pseudogene TRBV3-2) and TRBJ2-1, with 13 bases fitting TRBD2. CDR3 length equals 18 residues. Germline V gives CDR1 LGHDT, CDR2 YNNKEL (reference sequence). Trimming cost V 4 bases and J 6 bases; bases outside gene matches: 12. CDR3 loop: CASSPLAGGPRRVNEQFF. In DNA form, the CDR3 reads TGTGCCAGCAGCCCACTAGCGGGGGGGCCTCGTCGTGTCAATGAGCAGTTCTTC.

The chain couples TRBV15 to TRBJ1-5; 7 bases fit TRBD1. The CDR3 sequence is 18 residues long. J lost 4 bases, V lost 2 bases, and 14 bases had no gene match. Germline loops: CDR1 LNHNV, CDR2 YYDKDF (reference sequence). In DNA, the CDR3 is TGTGCCACCAGCAGAAGACCAGGGCAGGGGGGTTCAAATCAGCCCCAGCATTTT. Its protein is CATSRRPGQGGSNQPQHF. The full variable domain, its missing parts supplied by reference TRBV15 and TRBJ1-5, is DAMVIQNPRYQVTQFGKPVTLSCSQTLNHNVMYWYQQKSSQAPKLLFHYYDKDFNNEADTPDNFQSRRPNTSFCFLDIRSPGLGDTAMYLCATSRRPGQGGSNQPQHFGDGTRLSIL.

The rearrangement uses TRBV5-1 and TRBJ2-3, with 9 positions matching TRBD2. The CDR3 is 19 residues long. The germline gives CDR1 SGHRS, CDR2 YFSETQ. The V segment lost 0 bases and the J segment 2 bases; nucleotides outside the gene matches: 13. This chain's CDR3 is CASSLDGNPLAGLTDTQYF. The CDR3 DNA sequence: TGCGCCAGCAGCTTGGATGGTAACCCGCTAGCGGGGCTCACAGATACGCAGTATTTT.

The chain combines TRBV6-5 with TRBJ1-1; weak D call: TRBD1 (6 bases). Germline CDR1 is MNHEY and CDR2 is SVGAGI. The CDR3 spans 16 residues. V lost 1 base and J 2 bases, leaving 14 bases between the germline ends. This CDR3 is CASSYLSGAQNTEAFF. In nucleotides, the CDR3 is TGTGCCAGCAGTTACTTGTCAGGGGCCCAAAACACTGAAGCTTTCTTT.

This clone has more than one count but fewer than ten. The chain combines TRBV30 with TRBJ1-2; D uncertain. This CDR3 comprises 14 residues. V was clipped by 0 bases and J by 0 bases, with 8 bases between them. Germline CDR1 GTSNPN, CDR2 SVGIG (reference sequence). CDR3 DNA: TGTGCCTGGAGTGTCGGTCTAGCTAACTATGGCTACACCTTC. Translated, it gives CAWSVGLANYGYTF.

This chain uses TRBV9 with TRBJ2-1, with D possibly TRBD1 on 6 matching bases. This CDR3 has 13 amino acids. Germline values: CDR1 SGDLS, CDR2 YYNGEE. V shed 7 bases and J shed 6 bases, with 14 bases lying between them. The CDR3 loop is CASGRQASNEQFF. The CDR3 DNA is TGTGCCAGCGGTCGACAGGCAAGCAATGAGCAGTTCTTC.

This chain links TRBV5-1 with TRBJ2-3; tentatively, D is TRBD2 (5 bases). CDR3 length equals 15 residues. CDR1 is SGHRS, CDR2 YFSETQ, per germline. Trimming shortened V by 6 bases and J by 0 bases, and 14 bases separated the two germline ends. The CDR3, as DNA: TGCGCCAGCACCCCCGCCCCGGGGAGCACAGATACGCAGTATTTT. As protein: CASTPAPGSTDTQYF.

This clone appeared once. The CDR3 region is CASSPYPSGVAPDTQYF. As DNA, the CDR3 is TGTGCCAGCAGCCCTTATCCTAGCGGGGTGGCTCCAGATACGCAGTATTTT. The rearrangement links TRBV14 to TRBJ2-3, with TRBD2 matching 9 bases. The CDR3 has 17 residues. Germline CDR1 reads SGHDN; CDR2 reads FVKESK. Unmatched junction bases numbered 12, after V lost 4 bases and J lost 4 bases.

V usage is TRBV3-1 (or the pseudogene TRBV3-2) and J usage is TRBJ2-2; the D gene is possibly TRBD1 (5 bases). The germline CDR1 and CDR2 sequences are LGHDT and YNNKEL (reference sequence). V shed 6 bases and J shed 7 bases, with 15 bases lying between them. This CDR3 has 14 amino acids. Here the CDR3 reads CASSPVGAVGELFF. The CDR3 nucleotides are TGTGCCAGCAGTCCCGTAGGGGCTGTCGGGGAGCTGTTTTTT.

Points on this clone: Other DNA variants within this sample encode the same CDR3. The chain combines TRBV11-2 with TRBJ2-2; 7 bases map to TRBD1. V dropped 3 bases and J dropped 4; count of bases not matched to a gene: 8. CDR1 and CDR2 from the germline V gene are SGHAT and FQNNGV. The CDR3 is 16 residues long. The CDR3 protein is CASSFRTGRGTGELFF. Here the CDR3 DNA reads TGTGCCAGCAGCTTCCGGACAGGTCGAGGCACCGGGGAGCTGTTTTTT.

The genes are TRBV18 and TRBJ1-2, with D tentatively TRBD1 (6 bases). The germline V gene has CDR1 KGHSH and CDR2 LQKENI. With 2 bases removed from V and 4 bases from J, the gap between germline ends came to 20 bases. The CDR3 runs to 17 residues. DNA for the CDR3: TGTGCCAGCTCACCAACACCCCTCGGGGGGCGTCTCTATGGCTACACCTTC. Protein: CASSPTPLGGRLYGYTF.

This chain joins TRBV5-1 and TRBJ2-1; 8 bases line up with TRBD1. Germline-derived CDR1 and CDR2 are SGHRS and YFSETQ. This CDR3 is built from 15 residues. V lost 2 bases and J lost 7; bases outside the gene matches: 8. CDR3 nucleotide sequence: TGCGCCAGCAGCTTTGGACAGGGTCCGGTTAATGAGCAGTTCTTC. Translation: CASSFGQGPVNEQFF. Filled out from reference TRBV5-1 and TRBJ2-1, the complete variable domain reads KAGVTQTPRYLIKTRGQQVTLSCSPISGHRSVSWYQQTPGQGLQFLFEYFSETQRNKGNFPGRFSGRQFSNSRSEMNVSTLELGDSALYLCASSFGQGPVNEQFFGPGTRLTVL.

The rearrangement links TRBV6-6 to TRBJ1-2; D unresolved. The CDR3 consists of 12 residues. V was shortened by 7 bases and J by 8 bases, with 14 bases between the two germline ends. From germline, CDR1 is MNHNY and CDR2 SVGAGI (reference sequence). The DNA of the CDR3 is TGTGCCAGCACCACTCCGGGTAACGGCTACACCTTC. Translating gives CASTTPGNGYTF.